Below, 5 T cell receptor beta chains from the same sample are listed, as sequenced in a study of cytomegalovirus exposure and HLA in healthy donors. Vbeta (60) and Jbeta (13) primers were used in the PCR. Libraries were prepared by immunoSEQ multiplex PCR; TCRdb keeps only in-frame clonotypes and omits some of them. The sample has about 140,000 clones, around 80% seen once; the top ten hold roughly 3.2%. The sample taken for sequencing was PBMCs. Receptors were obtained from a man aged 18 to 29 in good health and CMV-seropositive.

CDR3 bases: TGTGCCAGCAGTGAGGGACAGGGCCCCTCCTACGAGCAGTACTTC. Protein sequence: CASSEGQGPSYEQYF. This chain joins TRBV2 and TRBJ2-7; 9 positions match TRBD1. The CDR3 is 15 residues long. The J segment lost 0 bases and the V segment lost 3 bases, leaving 3 bases of the junction unmatched. CDR1 SNHLY and CDR2 FYNNEI come from the germline V gene.

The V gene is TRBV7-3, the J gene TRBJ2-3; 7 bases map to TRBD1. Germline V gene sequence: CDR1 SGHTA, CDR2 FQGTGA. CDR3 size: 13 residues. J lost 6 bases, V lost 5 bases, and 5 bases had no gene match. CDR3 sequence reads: CASSERGLDTQYF. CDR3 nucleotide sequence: TGTGCCAGCAGCGAGAGGGGGCTCGATACGCAGTATTTT.

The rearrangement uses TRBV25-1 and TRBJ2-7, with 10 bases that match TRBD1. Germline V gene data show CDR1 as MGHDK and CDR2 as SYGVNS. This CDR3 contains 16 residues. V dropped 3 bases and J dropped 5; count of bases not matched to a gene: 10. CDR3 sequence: CASSDLPGQGNDEQYF. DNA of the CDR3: TGTGCCAGCAGTGACCTTCCGGGACAGGGGAATGACGAGCAGTACTTC.

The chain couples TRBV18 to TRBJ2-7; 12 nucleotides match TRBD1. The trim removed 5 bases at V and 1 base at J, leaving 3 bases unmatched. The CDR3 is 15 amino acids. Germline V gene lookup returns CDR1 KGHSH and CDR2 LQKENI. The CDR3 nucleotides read TGTGCCAGCTCAGAGGGACAGGGGGCGTCCTACGAGCAGTACTTC. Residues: CASSEGQGASYEQYF.

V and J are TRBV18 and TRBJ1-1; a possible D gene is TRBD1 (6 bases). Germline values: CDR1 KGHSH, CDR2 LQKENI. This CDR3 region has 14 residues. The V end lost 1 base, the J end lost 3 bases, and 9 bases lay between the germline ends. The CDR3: CASSPLSGDTEAFF. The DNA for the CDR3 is TGTGCCAGCTCACCACTCTCAGGGGACACTGAAGCTTTCTTT.